This record concerns one TCR beta chain sequence. The sample is drawn from a study of blood T cell repertoires in COVID-19. Study information: T cells, B-cell-depleted T cells, or PBMCs supplied cDNA or gDNA.

As processed by the authors: Amplified reference gene primers provided the basis for estimating nucleated cell counts. The data were produced by immunoSEQ multiplex PCR, yet TCRdb's version contains in-frame clones alone and is incomplete. V, J and clone size are taken as reported in that table, and D and trimming were inferred from the DNA itself. The data show hundreds of thousands of clones, more than 75% seen once. V lost 7 bases and J lost 0, with 7 bases in between. Germline V gene sequence: CDR1 ENHRY, CDR2 SYGVKD. This CDR3 spans 13 amino acids. The genes are TRBV10-3 and TRBJ1-3; D not resolved. This TCR derives from a woman in her sixties with active or convalescent COVID-19. Sequencing was performed on peripheral blood. The CDR3 here is CAINGGSGNTIYF. In DNA, the CDR3 is TGTGCCATCAATGGCGGCTCTGGAAACACCATATATTTT.